The source of this TCR beta chain is a study of OX40 agonist ivuxolimab in advanced cancers. Overall study context: A history of anti-PD-1, anti-PD-L1 or anti-CTLA-4 therapy was acceptable, and over 35% had some.

Clones were read by immunoSEQ multiplex PCR, and TCRdb kept only the in-frame ones, dropping some. The table records approximately 60,000 clones, about 90% of them present only once. Concerning this clone: The antigen remains unidentified.

Study-wide results and caveats: Part of the nonresponder group also had normalized T-cell clonal expansion that was low.

A history of autoimmune disease or systemic immunosuppression excluded patients. This TCR derives from an adult with an advanced solid tumor such as melanoma, head and neck, liver or kidney cancer. The source material was CD4+ or CD8+ T cells sorted from blood, sampled in a trial of the OX40 agonist ivuxolimab.

DNA for the CDR3: TGTGCCAGCAGCTTAGATCCGCTCCTTTTGGGGGAGCAGTACTTC. This encodes CASSLDPLLLGEQYF. The V call is TRBV11-2, the J call TRBJ2-7; no definite D call. CDR3 length: 15 amino acids. CDR1 and CDR2 (germline): SGHAT, FQNNGV. Trimming took 0 bases from V and 7 from J, leaving 16 bases between them.